Listed here are 27 T cell receptor beta chains from one sample, sequenced in a study of Graves' ophthalmopathy and Graves' hyperthyroidism. The TCR beta CDR3 regions underwent amplification from RNA transcripts. Second-round multiplex PCR followed a first-round RT-PCR using HTBI primers. TCRdb reprocessed the multiplex PCR reads with MiXCR, giving one entry per CDR3 protein. The data show about 550,000 distinct CDR3 sequences, about two fifths seen once. Sequenced: peripheral blood or thyroid tissue (not recorded which). These receptor sequences come from an adult man with Graves' hyperthyroidism.

This clonotype was seen repeatedly, ten times or more. V is TRBV6-5 and J is TRBJ1-3; weak D call: TRBD1 (6 bases). Germline V gene lookup returns CDR1 MNHEY and CDR2 SVGAGI. V gave up 5 bases and J gave up 0 bases, with 11 bases separating them. There are 15 residues in the CDR3. CDR3 in amino acids: CASSTGQSSGNTIYF. The CDR3 DNA follows: TGTGCCAGCAGTACCGGACAGAGCTCTGGAAACACCATATATTTT.

This clonotype occurred once. This chain uses TRBV9 with TRBJ2-3; 7 bases line up with TRBD2. This CDR3 has 16 amino acids. Looked up from germline, CDR1 is SGDLS and CDR2 is YYNGEE. Trimming cost V 4 bases and J 2 bases; bases outside gene matches: 10. As DNA, the CDR3 is TGTGCCAGCAGCCCCCGGCCTAGCGGAAACACAGATACGCAGTATTTT. It encodes CASSPRPSGNTDTQYF.

This clonotype was detected only a few times. The chain combines TRBV28 with TRBJ1-1, with no clear D. Trimming cost V 3 bases and J 8 bases, with 7 bases left between them. Germline assignment: CDR1 MDHEN and CDR2 SYDVKM. The CDR3 has 11 amino acids. Written as DNA, the CDR3 is TGTGCCAGCAGTTTTTGGCGCGAAGCTTTCTTT. It is translated as CASSFWREAFF.

This clonotype was recorded a few times. The chain combines TRBV27 with TRBJ1-2; 10 positions match TRBD1. V lost 5 bases, J lost 4 bases, and 7 bases stayed unmatched. CDR1 is MNHEY and CDR2 is SMNVEV in the germline V gene (reference sequence). This CDR3 contains 15 residues. DNA for the CDR3: TGTGCCAGCAGTCCCGGGACAGGGGCATTCTATGGCTACACCTTC. Amino acid sequence: CASSPGTGAFYGYTF.

With respect to this clonotype: The junction differs from germline at one of its ends, possibly a read error. The chain combines TRBV29-1 with TRBJ2-7, with D perhaps TRBD2 (6 bases). The CDR3 totals 12 residues. Germline CDR1 is SQVTM and CDR2 is ANQGSEA. The CDR3 DNA sequence: TGCAGCGTCGGGGACTTCTACTACGGGCAGTACTTC. Amino acid sequence: CSVGDFYYGQYF.

The table lists this clonotype with many counts. The rearrangement uses TRBV14 and TRBJ2-5; the D gene is possibly TRBD1 (6 bases). V was clipped by 6 bases and J by 0 bases, with 17 bases between them. This CDR3 contains 16 residues. Germline values: CDR1 SGHDN, CDR2 FVKESK. Here the CDR3 DNA reads TGTGCCAGCAGACTCTTCGGACAGAACCACCAAGAGACCCAGTACTTC. Translated: CASRLFGQNHQETQYF.

This clonotype was seen ten or more times. V gene TRBV20-1 combines with J gene TRBJ1-5, with D perhaps matching TRBD1 (5 bases). The CDR3 has 15 amino acids. V lost 0 bases to trimming and J lost 7 bases, with 16 bases between them. Germline CDR1 DFQATT, CDR2 SNEGSKA (reference sequence). This chain's CDR3 is CSARDLTDGRQPQHF. The CDR3 DNA reads TGCAGTGCTAGAGATCTGACAGATGGGAGACAGCCCCAGCATTTT.

The V call is TRBV6-5, the J call TRBJ1-3, with D tentatively TRBD1 (5 bases). Germline V gene sequence: CDR1 MNHEY, CDR2 SVGAGI. The CDR3 totals 15 residues. V was shortened by 2 bases and J by 4 bases, with 12 bases between the two germline ends. CDR3 nucleotide sequence: TGTGCCAGCAGTTACGCGGGGCTCTCGGGAAACACCATATATTTT. As protein: CASSYAGLSGNTIYF.

In regard to this clonotype: A single base separates this from a much larger clone, so it may be a read error. V is TRBV29-1 and J is TRBJ1-1; D uncertain. Germline-derived CDR1 and CDR2 are SQVTM and ANQGSEA. The CDR3 sequence is 11 residues long. The CDR3, as DNA: TGCGGCGCGGATCTTCTCGCGGAAGCTTTCTTT. This sequence encodes CGADLLAEAFF.

Remarks on this clonotype: The junction does not match germline at one end; this may be a read error. The chain links TRBV5-1 to TRBJ2-5; perhaps D is TRBD1 or TRBD2 (6 bases each). The CDR3 is 18 residues long. Per germline, CDR1 SGHRS and CDR2 YFSETQ. For the CDR3, the DNA is TGTGCCAGCAGCTTAGATGGGGGGCCATTTACCGAGCGGGAGACCCAGTACTTC. This gives the protein CASSLDGGPFTERETQYF.

V usage is TRBV6-2 or TRBV6-3 and J usage is TRBJ1-4; D possibly corresponds to TRBD1 (5 bases). The CDR3 spans 20 residues. Germline CDR1 MNHEY, CDR2 SVGEGT. The germline V and J ends were trimmed by 3 bases and 0 bases, with 23 bases remaining between them. For the CDR3, the DNA is TGTGCCAGCAGTTATCTCGGGCTAGCGGCAGGGAGCCCAACTAATGAAAAACTGTTTTTT. Its protein product is CASSYLGLAAGSPTNEKLFF.

There are many counts of this clonotype. J is TRBJ2-5 and V is TRBV6-1, with 12 bases matching TRBD2. Per germline, CDR1 MNHNS and CDR2 SASEGT. This CDR3 is built from 16 residues. J lost 2 bases, V lost 4 bases, and 5 bases had no gene match. In DNA, the CDR3 is TGTGCCAGCAGTGCTCCTAGCGGGGGGGCACAAGAGACCCAGTACTTC. It yields the protein CASSAPSGGAQETQYF.

The chain joins TRBV28 to TRBJ1-2, with 7 positions matching TRBD1. The CDR3 consists of 13 residues. From germline, CDR1 is MDHEN and CDR2 SYDVKM. The V segment lost 4 bases and the J segment 7 bases; nucleotides outside the gene matches: 6. The CDR3 sequence is CASSSRGGGGYTF. DNA for the CDR3: TGTGCCAGCAGTTCCAGGGGGGGAGGTGGCTACACCTTC.

The J gene is TRBJ1-2, the V gene TRBV7-9; 8 bases line up with TRBD1. The CDR3 contains 15 residues. V dropped 5 bases and J dropped 4; count of bases not matched to a gene: 9. Germline CDR1 SEHNR, CDR2 FQNEAQ (reference sequence). The DNA of the CDR3 is TGTGCCAGCAGCCGTGCCGGGACAGGAGGCTATGGCTACACCTTC. Its translation is CASSRAGTGGYGYTF.

This chain links TRBV20-1 with TRBJ1-2; no clear D. Trimming took 3 bases from V and 5 from J, leaving 7 bases between them. Germline loops: CDR1 DFQATT, CDR2 SNEGSKA (reference sequence). This CDR3 contains 11 residues. The CDR3 DNA sequence: TGCAGTGCTAGCTACGGGTATGGCTACACCTTC. Encoded protein: CSASYGYGYTF.

This clonotype was counted at least ten times. The V gene is TRBV24-1, the J gene TRBJ1-5, with D uncertain. Germline lookup yields CDR1 KGHDR and CDR2 SFDVKD. V was cut by 5 bases and J by 9 bases, with 7 bases left in between. The CDR3 sequence is 11 residues long. The CDR3 is CATSVGLPQHF. DNA of the CDR3: TGTGCCACCAGTGTTGGTCTGCCCCAGCATTTT.

The rearrangement links TRBV10-3 to TRBJ2-1; D is uncertain. CDR3 size: 13 residues. The V gene lost 3 bases and the J gene lost 2 bases, with 5 bases spanning the gap. The germline CDR1 and CDR2 sequences are ENHRY and SYGVKD. CDR3 in DNA: TGTGCCATCAGTGACCTAACCTACAATGAGCAGTTCTTC. As protein: CAISDLTYNEQFF.

The table lists this clonotype with a few counts. The V and J genes are TRBV6-1 and TRBJ1-1; 8 nucleotides line up with TRBD1. Germline CDR1 is MNHNS and CDR2 is SASEGT. The CDR3 is 18 residues long. The V gene end was trimmed by 4 bases and the J gene end by 0 bases; junction bases not matched to a gene: 13. As DNA, the CDR3 is TGTGCCAGCAGTGTTTATACAGGGGGACTTGGCCTGAACACTGAAGCTTTCTTT. As protein: CASSVYTGGLGLNTEAFF.

The genes are TRBV10-3 and TRBJ1-2; TRBD1 might be the D (6 bases). Trimming pared 6 bases from V and 2 bases from J, leaving 10 bases between. Germline lookup yields CDR1 ENHRY and CDR2 SYGVKD. The CDR3 contains 13 residues. The CDR3 region has the DNA TGTGCCATCAGCCAGGGGACGAACTATGGCTACACCTTC. This sequence encodes CAISQGTNYGYTF.

This chain uses TRBV7-8 with TRBJ1-2; D is possibly TRBD1 (5 bases). V shed 6 bases and J shed 4 bases, with 21 bases lying between them. The CDR3 runs 16 residues. CDR1 and CDR2 from the germline V gene are SGHVS and FQNEAQ. CDR3 protein: CASSLKRGTGGYGYTF. The CDR3 DNA sequence: TGTGCCAGCAGTCTTAAACGGGGGACGGGCGGCTATGGCTACACCTTC.

This chain connects TRBV7-9 to TRBJ2-7; D is possibly TRBD2 (6 bases). Trimming stripped 8 bases from V and 4 bases from J, with 21 bases between. This CDR3 spans 15 amino acids. The V gene's germline CDR1 is SEHNR and CDR2 FQNEAQ (reference sequence). In nucleotides, the CDR3 is TGTGCCAGCTCACCACGCATCCGGGGGACGTACGAGCAGTACTTC. Translation: CASSPRIRGTYEQYF.

This clonotype was seen ten or more times. This chain joins TRBV7-2 and TRBJ2-7; 14 bases fit TRBD2. The CDR3 length is 19 residues. Per the germline V gene, CDR1 is SGHTA and CDR2 is FQGNSA. V shed 2 bases and J 0 bases; nucleotides not matched to a gene: 9. For the CDR3, the DNA is TGTGCCAGCAGCTTACTACCGGGACTAGCGGGGGCGAGCTCCTACGAGCAGTACTTC. Translating it yields CASSLLPGLAGASSYEQYF.

The sample holds many counts of this clonotype. V gene TRBV29-1 combines with J gene TRBJ2-7; 9 bases line up with TRBD2. CDR1 and CDR2 from the germline V gene are SQVTM and ANQGSEA. The V segment lost 7 bases and the J segment 2 bases; nucleotides outside the gene matches: 9. CDR3 length equals 14 residues. The CDR3 loop reads CSAGAGGAAYEQYF. DNA for the CDR3: TGCAGCGCAGGGGCGGGGGGGGCAGCCTACGAGCAGTACTTC.

This clonotype was counted at least ten times. This chain connects TRBV13 to TRBJ2-7; possibly TRBD2 for D (6 bases). The CDR3 runs to 15 residues. Trimming removed 5 bases from V and 5 bases from J, with 19 bases in between. Germline V gene lookup returns CDR1 PRHDT and CDR2 FYEKMQ (reference sequence). As DNA, the CDR3 is TGTGCCAGCAGCCTTAGTGGGAGGCTCAAAAACGAGCAGTACTTC. The encoded protein is CASSLSGRLKNEQYF.

This clonotype has a count of ten or more. The V gene is TRBV19, the J gene TRBJ1-2, with TRBD1 as a possible D gene (6 bases). Between the trimmed V and J ends, which lost 0 bases and 0 bases, there was a span of 23 bases. Germline assignment: CDR1 LNHDA and CDR2 SQIVND (reference sequence). CDR3 length equals 20 residues. The CDR3 loop is CASSIDLGGRGVISNYGYTF. Written as DNA, the CDR3 is TGTGCCAGTAGTATAGATCTAGGGGGGAGGGGGGTTATTTCTAACTATGGCTACACCTTC.

This clonotype occurred many times. The junction departs from germline at one end; a sequencing error may be responsible. This chain connects TRBV5-1 to TRBJ2-7; D is possibly TRBD2 (5 bases). CDR1 SGHRS and CDR2 YFSETQ come from the germline V gene. The CDR3 is 12 amino acids. As DNA, the CDR3 is TGTGCCAGCAGCTTAGGAGGCTACGAGCAGTACTTC. It yields the protein CASSLGGYEQYF.

The chain couples TRBV12-3 or TRBV12-4 to TRBJ1-5, with TRBD1 matching over 10 bases. Trimming cost V 5 bases and J 7 bases; bases outside gene matches: 8. The CDR3 is 15 residues long. As DNA, the CDR3 is TGTGCCAGCAGTGCTCTGACAGGGGGCCGGCAGCCCCAGCATTTT. Amino acids: CASSALTGGRQPQHF.